This record covers a single TCR beta chain. This sample also contains other DNA sequences that code for the same CDR3. The data originate from a study of blood T cell repertoires in COVID-19. As for the study in general: Sample material is recorded as cDNA or gDNA derived from T cells, B-cell-depleted T cells, or PBMCs.

Per the original methods: Scientists estimated how many nucleated cells there were by amplifying reference gene primers. The assay was immunoSEQ multiplex PCR, and TCRdb's table has in-frame clones only and misses some. D and trimming come from the DNA, and the V and J calls and clone size come from that table. This table holds hundreds of thousands of clones, about four fifths found once. Participants, about 18 to 90 years old, spanned more than 20 US areas. Shortly before study entry, within 2 weeks, exposed participants had met a COVID-19 case. Germline values: CDR1 SGHRS, CDR2 YFSETQ. Trimming stripped 4 bases from V and 1 base from J, with 11 bases between. The CDR3 extends over 14 amino acids.

Sequencing was carried out using PBMCs or T cells enriched from blood (not recorded which). The receptor comes from a woman in her forties or fifties who had been exposed to COVID-19. The chain is built from TRBV5-1 and TRBJ1-1, with TRBD1 as a possible D gene (5 bases). The CDR3 region is CASSVAGGNTEAFF. For the CDR3, the DNA is TGCGCCAGCAGCGTCGCCGGGGGGAACACTGAAGCTTTCTTT.